These 24 T cell receptor beta chains came from one sample sequenced in a study of T-cell memory formation after mild COVID-19. Via MiXCR, TCRdb re-called the 5' RACE reads, giving one row per CDR3 protein. This sample has about 240,000 distinct CDR3 sequences, with 9.4% found just once. Sequencing was performed on PBMCs or a T cell subset sorted from them (not recorded which). These receptors were collected from a man younger than 35 who had mild COVID-19 (a few samples of this study predate the infection). Cell type and time point are not known.

This clonotype was detected only a few times. The chain employs TRBV15 and TRBJ2-1; D is ambiguous. CDR1 is LNHNV, CDR2 YYDKDF, per germline (reference sequence). With 0 bases removed from V and 6 bases from J, the gap between germline ends came to 6 bases. The CDR3 spans 13 residues. The CDR3 region is CATSRDWSNEQFF. In DNA form, the CDR3 reads TGTGCCACCAGCAGAGATTGGAGCAATGAGCAGTTCTTC.

This rearrangement joins TRBV6-5 to TRBJ1-5; D may be TRBD1 (6 bases). Germline V CDR1 and CDR2: MNHEY, SVGAGI. Trimming removed 10 bases at V and 0 bases at J, with 16 bases between. This CDR3 region has 15 residues. CDR3 amino acids: CAKQGRGHSNQPQHF. The DNA of the CDR3 is TGTGCCAAGCAGGGCCGGGGGCATAGCAATCAGCCCCAGCATTTT.

This clonotype appeared many times. The CDR3 region has the DNA TGTGCCAGCAGCCCCCAGCGGGGGGGCACAGATACGCAGTATTTT. This encodes CASSPQRGGTDTQYF. The V gene is TRBV7-3, the J gene TRBJ2-3; TRBD2 agrees at 9 bases. The CDR3 has 15 residues. Per germline, CDR1 SGHTA and CDR2 FQGTGA. V lost 5 bases and J lost 1; bases outside the gene matches: 4.

This chain links TRBV9 with TRBJ2-3; the D is unclear. Trimming removed 0 bases at V and 1 base at J, with 12 bases between. The CDR3 spans 16 residues. Germline V gene data show CDR1 as SGDLS and CDR2 as YYNGEE. The CDR3 DNA reads TGTGCCAGCAGCGTAGGGGCGGCCGACGGCACAGATACGCAGTATTTT. It is translated as CASSVGAADGTDTQYF.

This clonotype appeared a few times. J is TRBJ2-7 and V is TRBV6-2 or TRBV6-3, with TRBD2 matching over 13 bases. The CDR3 extends over 15 amino acids. V lost 5 bases and J lost 6; bases outside the gene matches: 7. Per the germline V gene, CDR1 is MNHEY and CDR2 is SVGEGT. The CDR3, as DNA: TGTGCCAGCAGTGACGGACTAGCGGGGGTCGGCGAGCAGTACGTC. Protein sequence: CASSDGLAGVGEQYV.

This clonotype was found a few times. V gene TRBV5-1 combines with J gene TRBJ2-5; TRBD1 aligns across 10 bases. J was trimmed by 5 bases and V by 0 bases; bases with no gene match: 1. The CDR3 has 14 amino acids. Germline CDR1 and CDR2: SGHRS and YFSETQ. This chain's CDR3 is CASSLAGQGETQYF. CDR3 bases: TGCGCCAGCAGCTTGGCGGGACAGGGGGAGACCCAGTACTTC.

The rearrangement links TRBV20-1 to TRBJ2-2; D assignment may be TRBD1 or TRBD2 (5 bases each). The CDR3 has 13 amino acids. In germline, CDR1 is DFQATT, CDR2 SNEGSKA (reference sequence). CDR3 sequence reads: CSARWGSAGELFF. The CDR3 DNA is TGCAGCGCAAGGTGGGGGTCGGCCGGGGAGCTGTTTTTT.

V usage is TRBV7-2 and J usage is TRBJ2-1; possibly TRBD2 for D (6 bases). Germline V lookup: CDR1 SGHTA, CDR2 FQGNSA. V was clipped by 5 bases and J by 4 bases, with 9 bases between them. The CDR3 extends over 13 amino acids. The CDR3 reads CASSKDYYNEQFF. DNA of the CDR3: TGTGCCAGCAGCAAGGACTATTACAATGAGCAGTTCTTC.

This clonotype was observed a handful of times. The V gene is TRBV12-3 or TRBV12-4, the J gene TRBJ2-2; D could derive from TRBD1 or TRBD2 (5 bases each). CDR3 length: 15 amino acids. The germline V and J ends were trimmed by 1 base and 5 bases, with 11 bases remaining between them. The CDR3 spells CASSLGGTYTGELFF. Here the CDR3 DNA reads TGTGCCAGCAGTTTAGGTGGGACCTATACCGGGGAGCTGTTTTTT.

This clonotype was found many times. This chain links TRBV20-1 with TRBJ2-5; the match to TRBD1 covers 7 bases. This CDR3 region has 11 residues. In germline, CDR1 is DFQATT, CDR2 SNEGSKA (reference sequence). The CDR3 reads CSPDREETQYF. The CDR3 bases are TGCAGCCCTGACAGGGAAGAGACCCAGTACTTC.

This clonotype was recorded many times. This chain connects TRBV29-1 to TRBJ2-1; 7 bases are a match to TRBD2. The V gene end was trimmed by 7 bases and the J gene end by 5 bases; junction bases not matched to a gene: 11. The CDR3 sequence is 14 residues long. Germline V gene data show CDR1 as SQVTM and CDR2 as ANQGSEA. In DNA form, the CDR3 reads TGCAGCGCCGCGGGGGACCTTAATAACAATGAGCAGTTCTTC. Translating gives CSAAGDLNNNEQFF.

The chain uses TRBV7-8 and TRBJ1-5; 7 nucleotides match TRBD1. V lost 1 base and J lost 2; bases outside the gene matches: 2. CDR1 SGHVS and CDR2 FQNEAQ come from the germline V gene. The CDR3 contains 15 residues. The CDR3 spells CASSLGDSRNQPQHF. The CDR3 DNA reads TGTGCCAGCAGCTTAGGGGACAGCCGCAATCAGCCCCAGCATTTT.

This clonotype appeared a few times. V and J are TRBV24-1 and TRBJ2-1; no firm D call. Germline loops: CDR1 KGHDR, CDR2 SFDVKD. V dropped 3 bases and J dropped 5 bases, with 4 bases sitting between them. The CDR3 totals 12 residues. The CDR3: CATSDNNNEQFF. CDR3 in DNA: TGTGCCACCAGTGATAATAACAATGAGCAGTTCTTC.

DNA of the CDR3: TGTGCCAGCAATCGGGGAATGAACACTGAAGCTTTCTTT. Residues: CASNRGMNTEAFF. The V gene is TRBV6-5, the J gene TRBJ1-1, with unresolved D. The CDR3 is 13 amino acids. CDR1 and CDR2 (germline): MNHEY, SVGAGI. The V gene lost 7 bases and the J gene lost 0 bases, with 9 bases spanning the gap.

This chain joins TRBV7-8 and TRBJ2-3, with D maybe TRBD1 (5 bases). The CDR3 runs 14 residues. Germline V lookup: CDR1 SGHVS, CDR2 FQNEAQ. V lost 4 bases and J lost 6, with 14 bases in between. CDR3 bases: TGTGCCAGCAGCTCCGGACCCAGGGTTGATACGCAGTATTTT. It codes for CASSSGPRVDTQYF.

The chain combines TRBV7-2 with TRBJ2-1; D not certain. With 5 bases removed from V and 5 bases from J, the gap between germline ends came to 7 bases. The CDR3 is 12 residues long. Germline loops: CDR1 SGHTA, CDR2 FQGNSA. In DNA form, the CDR3 reads TGTGCCAGCAGCCCTAAAAACAATGAGCAGTTCTTC. It codes for CASSPKNNEQFF.

The chain uses TRBV24-1 and TRBJ1-5; D not resolved. The germline V and J ends were trimmed by 9 bases and 6 bases, with 11 bases remaining between them. The CDR3 is 12 residues long. CDR1 is KGHDR, CDR2 SFDVKD, per germline. The CDR3 DNA reads TGTGCCACCGGGAGGGAGGGTCAGCCCCAGCATTTT. Its translation is CATGREGQPQHF.

The chain combines TRBV9 with TRBJ2-7, with D perhaps matching TRBD1 (5 bases). This CDR3 has 16 residues. Trimming removed 2 bases at V and 0 bases at J, with 15 bases between. The germline gives CDR1 SGDLS, CDR2 YYNGEE. The CDR3 loop reads CASSVDKTVGSYEQYF. Written as DNA, the CDR3 is TGTGCCAGCAGCGTCGATAAGACAGTCGGCTCCTACGAGCAGTACTTC.

This clonotype occurred a few times. The CDR3 nucleotides read TGTGCCAGCAAGTTCGGCAGGGCTTCCTACGAGCAGTACTTC. Amino acid sequence: CASKFGRASYEQYF. The chain employs TRBV27 and TRBJ2-7, with D tentatively TRBD1 (5 bases). The CDR3 totals 14 residues. Trimming left V 7 bases short and J 1 base short, with 14 bases between. Germline assignment: CDR1 MNHEY and CDR2 SMNVEV (reference sequence).

The chain has TRBV5-1 and TRBJ1-2; 12 nucleotides line up with TRBD1. The germline V gene has CDR1 SGHRS and CDR2 YFSETQ. The CDR3 runs to 15 residues. The trim removed 4 bases at V and 3 bases at J, leaving 4 bases unmatched. The CDR3 here is CASSLGQGAYYGYTF. In nucleotides, the CDR3 is TGCGCCAGCAGCCTGGGACAGGGGGCCTACTATGGCTACACCTTC.

The sample holds many counts of this clonotype. The rearrangement joins TRBV25-1 to TRBJ1-1; tentative D call: TRBD1 (5 bases). CDR3 length: 11 amino acids. Trimming took 7 bases from V and 5 from J, leaving 8 bases between them. Germline values: CDR1 MGHDK, CDR2 SYGVNS. The CDR3 sequence is CASTRGTEAFF. CDR3 sequence (DNA): TGTGCCAGCACCCGGGGGACTGAAGCTTTCTTT.

This clonotype was counted only a few times. The gene calls are TRBV20-1 and TRBJ2-5; D tentatively fits TRBD1 or TRBD2 (5 bases each). The CDR3 extends over 15 amino acids. V lost 0 bases to trimming and J lost 5 bases, with 16 bases between them. Germline V lookup: CDR1 DFQATT, CDR2 SNEGSKA (reference sequence). In DNA, the CDR3 is TGCAGTGCTAGAGATCAGTTGTCCTGGGGGGAGACCCAGTACTTC. Protein product: CSARDQLSWGETQYF.

This clonotype occurred a few times. The rearrangement links TRBV20-1 to TRBJ2-3; D call uncertain. Trimming left V 6 bases short and J 5 bases short, with 12 bases between. The length of the CDR3 is 12 residues. The V gene's germline CDR1 is DFQATT and CDR2 SNEGSKA (reference sequence). DNA of the CDR3: TGCAGTGCCGTAGGTCTGAGAGATACGCAGTATTTT. It encodes CSAVGLRDTQYF.

The rearrangement uses TRBV29-1 and TRBJ1-4; D remains ambiguous. The germline V gene encodes CDR1 SQVTM and CDR2 ANQGSEA. This CDR3 comprises 13 residues. V was clipped by 6 bases and J by 12 bases, with 20 bases between them. DNA for the CDR3: TGCAGCGTATTCTTCATGGTGGCAGGCGAACTGTTTTTT. Encoded protein: CSVFFMVAGELFF.